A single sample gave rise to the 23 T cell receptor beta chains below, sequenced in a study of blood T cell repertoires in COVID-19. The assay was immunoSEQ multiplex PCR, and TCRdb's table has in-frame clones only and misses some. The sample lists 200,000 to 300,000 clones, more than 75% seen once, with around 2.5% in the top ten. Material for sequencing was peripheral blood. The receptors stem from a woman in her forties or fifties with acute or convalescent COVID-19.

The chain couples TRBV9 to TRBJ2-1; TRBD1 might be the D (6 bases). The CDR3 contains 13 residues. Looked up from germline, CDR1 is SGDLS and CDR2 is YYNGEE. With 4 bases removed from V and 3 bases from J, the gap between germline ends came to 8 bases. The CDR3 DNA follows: TGTGCCAGCAGCCCCAGGGGCTACAATGAGCAGTTCTTC. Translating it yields CASSPRGYNEQFF.

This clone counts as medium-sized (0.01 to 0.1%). The CDR3 sequence is CASSNRPGHLNYGYTF. The CDR3 DNA follows: TGTGCCAGCAGCAACCGCCCGGGACACCTAAACTATGGCTACACCTTC. The J gene is TRBJ1-2, the V gene TRBV28; D possibly corresponds to TRBD1 (6 bases). The V and J ends lost 6 bases and 2 bases respectively, with 19 bases between them. The CDR3 extends over 16 amino acids. Germline V gene lookup returns CDR1 MDHEN and CDR2 SYDVKM.

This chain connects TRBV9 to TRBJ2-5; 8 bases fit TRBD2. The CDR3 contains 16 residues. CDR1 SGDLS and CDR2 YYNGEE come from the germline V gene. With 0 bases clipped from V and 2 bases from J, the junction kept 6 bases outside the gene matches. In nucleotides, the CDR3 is TGTGCCAGCAGCGTAGCGGGCGGGAGGTCGCAAGAGACCCAGTACTTC. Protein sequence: CASSVAGGRSQETQYF. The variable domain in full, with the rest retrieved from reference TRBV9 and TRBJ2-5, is DSGVTQTPKHLITATGQRVTLRCSPRSGDLSVYWYQQSLDQGLQFLIQYYNGEERAKGNILERFSAQQFPDLHSELNLSSLELGDSALYFCASSVAGGRSQETQYFGPGTRLLVL.

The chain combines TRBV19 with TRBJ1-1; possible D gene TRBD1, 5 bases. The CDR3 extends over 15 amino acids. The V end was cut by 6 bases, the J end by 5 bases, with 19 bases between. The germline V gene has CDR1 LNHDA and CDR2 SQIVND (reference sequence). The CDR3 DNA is TGTGCCAGTAGAGACGAAGGGGCCTCGAGGACTGAAGCTTTCTTT. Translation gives CASRDEGASRTEAFF.

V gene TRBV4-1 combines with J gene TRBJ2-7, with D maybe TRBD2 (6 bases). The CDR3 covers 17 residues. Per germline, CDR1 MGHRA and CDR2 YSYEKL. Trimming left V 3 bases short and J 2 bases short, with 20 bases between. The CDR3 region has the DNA TGCGCCAGCAGCCAGGGTTTTGGCGGGATTTGGGCCTACGAGCAGTACTTC. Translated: CASSQGFGGIWAYEQYF.

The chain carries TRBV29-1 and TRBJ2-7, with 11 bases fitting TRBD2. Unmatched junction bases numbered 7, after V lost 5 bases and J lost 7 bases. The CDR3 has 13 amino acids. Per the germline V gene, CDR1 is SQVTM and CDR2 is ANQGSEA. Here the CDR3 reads CSVTSGSRGEQYF. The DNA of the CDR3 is TGCAGCGTTACTAGCGGGAGTCGTGGGGAGCAGTACTTC.

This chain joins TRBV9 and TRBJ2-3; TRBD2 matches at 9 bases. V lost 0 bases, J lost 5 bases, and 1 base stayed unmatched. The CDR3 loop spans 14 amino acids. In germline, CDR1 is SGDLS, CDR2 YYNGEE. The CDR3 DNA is TGTGCCAGCAGCGTAGTAGCGGGAGTAGATACGCAGTATTTT. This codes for CASSVVAGVDTQYF.

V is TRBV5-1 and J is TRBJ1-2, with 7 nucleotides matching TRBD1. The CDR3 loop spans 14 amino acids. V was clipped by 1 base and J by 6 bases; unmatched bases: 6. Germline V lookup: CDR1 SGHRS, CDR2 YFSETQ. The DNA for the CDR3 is TGCGCCAGCAGCTTGAGGACAGGAATCGATGGCTACACCTTC. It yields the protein CASSLRTGIDGYTF.

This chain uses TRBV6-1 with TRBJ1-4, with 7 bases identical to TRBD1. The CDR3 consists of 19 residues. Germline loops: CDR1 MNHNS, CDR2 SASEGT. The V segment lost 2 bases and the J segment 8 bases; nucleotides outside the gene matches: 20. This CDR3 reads CASSEWGERSTGKEEKLFF. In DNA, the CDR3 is TGTGCCAGCAGTGAATGGGGGGAGCGGTCGACAGGGAAGGAGGAAAAACTGTTTTTT.

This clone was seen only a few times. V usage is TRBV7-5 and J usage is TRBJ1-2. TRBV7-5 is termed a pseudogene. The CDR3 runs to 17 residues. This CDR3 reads CARSPVGGVAEPYGYTF. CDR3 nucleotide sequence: TGTGCCAGAAGCCCCGTGGGTGGAGTGGCGGAACCCTATGGCTACACCTTC.

The CDR3 sequence: CSVEPGGATAKNIQYF. The CDR3 nucleotides read TGCAGCGTTGAACCAGGGGGCGCAACGGCCAAAAACATTCAGTACTTC. The chain links TRBV29-1 to TRBJ2-4; 8 bases are a match to TRBD1. Germline CDR1 SQVTM, CDR2 ANQGSEA. The CDR3 has 16 amino acids. The V and J ends lost 2 bases and 1 base, in that order; junction bases with no gene match: 7.

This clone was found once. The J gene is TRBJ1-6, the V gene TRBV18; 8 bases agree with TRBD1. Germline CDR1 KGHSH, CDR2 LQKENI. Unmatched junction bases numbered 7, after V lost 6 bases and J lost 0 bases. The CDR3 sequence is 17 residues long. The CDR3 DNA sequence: TGTGCCAGCTCGACAGGGGCCATCAGCTCCTATAATTCACCCCTCCACTTT. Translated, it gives CASSTGAISSYNSPLHF.

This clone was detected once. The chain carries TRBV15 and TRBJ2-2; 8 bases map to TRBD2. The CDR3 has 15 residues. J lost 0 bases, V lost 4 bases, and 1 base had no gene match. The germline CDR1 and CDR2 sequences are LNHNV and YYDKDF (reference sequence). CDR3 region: CATSMGLANTGELFF. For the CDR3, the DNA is TGTGCCACCAGCATGGGACTAGCGAACACCGGGGAGCTGTTTTTT.

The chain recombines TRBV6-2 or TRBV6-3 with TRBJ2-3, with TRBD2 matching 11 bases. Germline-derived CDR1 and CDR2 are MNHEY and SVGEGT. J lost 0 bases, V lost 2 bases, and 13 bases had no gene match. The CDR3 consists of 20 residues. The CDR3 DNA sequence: TGTGCCAGCAGTTACCCCGTCCCGCCTAGCGGGAGGCGTAGCACAGATACGCAGTATTTT. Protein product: CASSYPVPPSGRRSTDTQYF.

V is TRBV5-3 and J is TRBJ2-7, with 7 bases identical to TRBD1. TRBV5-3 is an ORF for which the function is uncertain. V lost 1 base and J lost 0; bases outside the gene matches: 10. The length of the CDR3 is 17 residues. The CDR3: CARSLRYRGLGSYEQYF. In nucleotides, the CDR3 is TGTGCCAGAAGCTTGAGGTACAGGGGTCTTGGCTCCTACGAGCAGTACTTC.

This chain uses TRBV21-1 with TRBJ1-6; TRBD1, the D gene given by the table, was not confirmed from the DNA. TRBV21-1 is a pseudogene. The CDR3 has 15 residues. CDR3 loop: CASSGRGQVNSPLHF. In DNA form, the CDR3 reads TGTGCCAGCAGTGGAAGGGGGCAGGTTAATTCACCCCTCCACTTT.

The CDR3 loop is CASSSGQGGYGYTF. The CDR3, as DNA: TGCGCCAGCAGCTCCGGACAGGGCGGCTATGGCTACACCTTC. This chain connects TRBV5-1 to TRBJ1-2; 8 bases fit TRBD1. The CDR3 contains 14 residues. Germline assignment: CDR1 SGHRS and CDR2 YFSETQ. J gave up 4 bases and V 3 bases, and 5 bases lay outside the gene matches.

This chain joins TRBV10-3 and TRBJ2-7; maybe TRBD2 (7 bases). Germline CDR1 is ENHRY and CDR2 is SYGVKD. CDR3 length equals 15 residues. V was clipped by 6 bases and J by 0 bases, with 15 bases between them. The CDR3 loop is CAISEGGDDSYEQYF. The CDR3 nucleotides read TGTGCCATCAGCGAGGGGGGGGACGACTCCTACGAGCAGTACTTC.

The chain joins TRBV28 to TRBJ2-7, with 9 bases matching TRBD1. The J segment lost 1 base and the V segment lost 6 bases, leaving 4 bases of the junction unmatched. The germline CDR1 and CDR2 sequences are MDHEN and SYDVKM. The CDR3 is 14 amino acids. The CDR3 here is CASSPGQGSYEQYF. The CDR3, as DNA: TGTGCCAGCAGCCCAGGACAGGGGTCCTACGAGCAGTACTTC.

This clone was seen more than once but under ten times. The CDR3 loop reads CSASEARQPQHF. In DNA form, the CDR3 reads TGCAGTGCTAGTGAGGCCCGACAGCCCCAGCATTTT. The chain uses TRBV20-1 and TRBJ1-5; D is undetermined. V shed 3 bases and J shed 7 bases, with 10 bases lying between them. The germline V gene has CDR1 DFQATT and CDR2 SNEGSKA (reference sequence). The length of the CDR3 is 12 residues.

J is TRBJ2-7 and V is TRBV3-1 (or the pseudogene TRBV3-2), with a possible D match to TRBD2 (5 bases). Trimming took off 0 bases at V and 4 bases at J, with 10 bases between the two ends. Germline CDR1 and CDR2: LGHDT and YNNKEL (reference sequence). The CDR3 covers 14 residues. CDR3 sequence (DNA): TGTGCCAGCAGCCAAGATCACGTAGCGTACGAGCAGTACTTC. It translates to CASSQDHVAYEQYF.

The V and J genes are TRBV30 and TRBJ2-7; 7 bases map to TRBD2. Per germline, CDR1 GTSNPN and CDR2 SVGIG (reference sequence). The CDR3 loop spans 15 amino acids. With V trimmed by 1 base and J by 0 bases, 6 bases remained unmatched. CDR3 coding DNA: TGTGCCTGGAGTGGATTGCGGGGGTCCTCCTACGAGCAGTACTTC. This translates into CAWSGLRGSSYEQYF.

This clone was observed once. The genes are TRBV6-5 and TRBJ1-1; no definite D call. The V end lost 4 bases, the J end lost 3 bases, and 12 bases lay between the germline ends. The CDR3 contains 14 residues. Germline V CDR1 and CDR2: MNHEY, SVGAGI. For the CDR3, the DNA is TGTGCCAGCAGTTCCAAGAGGTTAGACACTGAAGCTTTCTTT. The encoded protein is CASSSKRLDTEAFF.